This TCR beta chain was observed in a study of human CD8 memory T cell subsets. The study's findings and limits: For stem-like memory and precursor exhausted T cells, diversity was similarly high, which was not true of effector memory cells. Clonotypes that made up the stem-like memory T cell repertoire overlapped minimally with the precursor exhausted T cell repertoire.

Of note for this clonotype: No antigen is known for it.

Libraries of TCR beta chains were produced by 5' RACE (UMI-labeled). TCRdb re-called the 5' RACE reads and catalogs CDR3 proteins one per entry, DNA excluded. This repertoire includes 6,500 to 7,000 distinct CDR3 sequences. The CDR3 spans 14 residues. Germline CDR1 MNHEY, CDR2 SVGAGI. The sequence was obtained from a human donor in good health. Sample: CD8+ T cells from PBMCs. The V call is TRBV6-5, the J call TRBJ2-7; TCRdb picks TRBD2, but there is no DNA to check that call. CDR3 protein: CASSYNAAGGEQYF.